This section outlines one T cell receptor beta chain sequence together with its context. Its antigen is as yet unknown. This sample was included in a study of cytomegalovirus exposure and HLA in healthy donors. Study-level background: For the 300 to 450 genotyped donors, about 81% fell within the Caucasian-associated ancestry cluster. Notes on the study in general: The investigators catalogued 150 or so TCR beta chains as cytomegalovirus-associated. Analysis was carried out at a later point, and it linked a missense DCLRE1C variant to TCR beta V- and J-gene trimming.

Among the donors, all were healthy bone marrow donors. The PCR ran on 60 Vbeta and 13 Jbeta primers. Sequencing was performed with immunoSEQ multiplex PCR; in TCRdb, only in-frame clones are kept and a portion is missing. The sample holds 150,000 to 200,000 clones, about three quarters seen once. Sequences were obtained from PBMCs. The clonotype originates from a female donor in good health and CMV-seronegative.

CDR3 nucleotides: TGTGCCTGGATACAGACGGGACTAGCCGGAGCCGAGCAGTACTTC. Translating gives CAWIQTGLAGAEQYF. The V call is TRBV30, the J call TRBJ2-7; 9 nucleotides match TRBD2. CDR3 length: 15 residues. J lost 6 bases, V lost 4 bases, and 13 bases had no gene match. Germline lookup yields CDR1 GTSNPN and CDR2 SVGIG (reference sequence).